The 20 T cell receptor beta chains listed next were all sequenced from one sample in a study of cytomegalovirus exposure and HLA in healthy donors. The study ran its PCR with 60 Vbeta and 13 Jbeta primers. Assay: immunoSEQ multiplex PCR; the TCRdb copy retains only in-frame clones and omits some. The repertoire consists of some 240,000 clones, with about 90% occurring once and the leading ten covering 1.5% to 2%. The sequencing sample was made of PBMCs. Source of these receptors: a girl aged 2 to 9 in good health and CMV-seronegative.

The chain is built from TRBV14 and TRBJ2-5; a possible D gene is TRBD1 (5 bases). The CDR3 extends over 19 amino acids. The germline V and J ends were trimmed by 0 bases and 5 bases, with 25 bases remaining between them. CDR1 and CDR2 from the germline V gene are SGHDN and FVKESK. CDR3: CASSQEWGRKGPKEETQYF. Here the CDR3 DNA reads TGTGCCAGCAGCCAAGAATGGGGCAGAAAAGGCCCCAAGGAGGAGACCCAGTACTTC.

The CDR3 sequence: CASSERGAMGQPQHF. In nucleotides, the CDR3 is TGTGCCAGCAGTGAACGGGGGGCGATGGGCCAGCCCCAGCATTTT. The genes are TRBV2 and TRBJ1-5; D is perhaps TRBD1 (6 bases). V lost 2 bases and J lost 7, with 15 bases in between. Per the germline V gene, CDR1 is SNHLY and CDR2 is FYNNEI. The CDR3 consists of 15 residues.

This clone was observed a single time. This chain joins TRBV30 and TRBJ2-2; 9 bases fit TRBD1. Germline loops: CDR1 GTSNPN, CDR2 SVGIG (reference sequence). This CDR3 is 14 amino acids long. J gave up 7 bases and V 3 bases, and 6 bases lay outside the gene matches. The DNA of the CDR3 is TGTGCCTGGAGCGGGACAGGGCGGGGCGGGGAGCTGTTTTTT. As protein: CAWSGTGRGGELFF.

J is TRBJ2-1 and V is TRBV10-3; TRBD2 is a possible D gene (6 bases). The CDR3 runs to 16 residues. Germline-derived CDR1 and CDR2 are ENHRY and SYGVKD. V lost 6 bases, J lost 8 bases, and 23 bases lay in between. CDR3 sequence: CAISGSTGLPEHEQFF. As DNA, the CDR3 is TGTGCCATCAGCGGTTCGACGGGACTGCCCGAACATGAGCAGTTCTTC.

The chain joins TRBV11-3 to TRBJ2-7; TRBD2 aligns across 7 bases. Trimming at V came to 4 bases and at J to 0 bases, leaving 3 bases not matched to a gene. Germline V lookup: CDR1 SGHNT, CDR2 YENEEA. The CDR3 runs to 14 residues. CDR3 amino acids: CASSSGTTSYEQYF. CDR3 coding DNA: TGTGCCAGCAGCTCCGGGACTACCTCCTACGAGCAGTACTTC.

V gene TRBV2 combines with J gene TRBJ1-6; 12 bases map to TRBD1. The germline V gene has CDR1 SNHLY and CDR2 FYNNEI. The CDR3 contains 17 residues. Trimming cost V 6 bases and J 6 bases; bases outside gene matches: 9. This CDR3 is CASRGQGAILLNSPLHF. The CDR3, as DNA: TGTGCCAGCAGGGGACAGGGGGCGATTCTTCTTAATTCACCCCTCCACTTT.

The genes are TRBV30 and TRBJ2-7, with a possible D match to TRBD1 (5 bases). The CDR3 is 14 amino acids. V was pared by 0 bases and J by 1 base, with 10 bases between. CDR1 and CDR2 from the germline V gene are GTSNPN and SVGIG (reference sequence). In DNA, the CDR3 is TGTGCCTGGAGTGTACGCAGGGAATCCTACGAGCAGTACTTC. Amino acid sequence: CAWSVRRESYEQYF.

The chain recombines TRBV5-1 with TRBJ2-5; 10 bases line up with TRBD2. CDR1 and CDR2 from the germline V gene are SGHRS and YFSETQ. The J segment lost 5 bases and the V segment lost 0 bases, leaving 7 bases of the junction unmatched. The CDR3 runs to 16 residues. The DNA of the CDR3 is TGCGCCAGCAGCTTGGGGTCTAGCGGGAGAGGTGAGACCCAGTACTTC. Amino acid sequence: CASSLGSSGRGETQYF.

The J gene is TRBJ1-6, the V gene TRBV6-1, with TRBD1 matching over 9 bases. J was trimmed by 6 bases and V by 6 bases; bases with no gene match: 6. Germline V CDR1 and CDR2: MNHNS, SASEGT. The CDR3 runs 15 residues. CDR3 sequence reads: CASRLGQGSNSPLHF. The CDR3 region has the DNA TGTGCCAGCAGATTGGGACAGGGAAGTAATTCACCCCTCCACTTT.

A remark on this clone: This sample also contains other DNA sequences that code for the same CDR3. CDR3 region: CASSLGLAGGTDTQYF. The CDR3 DNA reads TGTGCCAGCAGTTTAGGGCTAGCGGGGGGCACAGATACGCAGTATTTT. V gene TRBV27 combines with J gene TRBJ2-3; 10 bases match TRBD2. CDR1 and CDR2 from the germline V gene are MNHEY and SMNVEV (reference sequence). J was trimmed by 1 base and V by 2 bases; bases with no gene match: 3. The CDR3 is made up of 16 amino acids.

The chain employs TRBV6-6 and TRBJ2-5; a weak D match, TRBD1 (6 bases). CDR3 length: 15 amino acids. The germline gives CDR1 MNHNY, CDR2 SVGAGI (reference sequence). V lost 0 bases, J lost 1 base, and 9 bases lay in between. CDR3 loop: CASSYSVRGQETQYF. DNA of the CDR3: TGTGCCAGCAGTTACTCAGTCAGGGGCCAAGAGACCCAGTACTTC.

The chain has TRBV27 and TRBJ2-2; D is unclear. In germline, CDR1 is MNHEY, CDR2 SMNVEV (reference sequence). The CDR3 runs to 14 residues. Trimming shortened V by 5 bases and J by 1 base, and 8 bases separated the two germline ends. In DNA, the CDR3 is TGTGCCAGCAGTCCCAATAGGAACACCGGGGAGCTGTTTTTT. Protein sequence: CASSPNRNTGELFF.

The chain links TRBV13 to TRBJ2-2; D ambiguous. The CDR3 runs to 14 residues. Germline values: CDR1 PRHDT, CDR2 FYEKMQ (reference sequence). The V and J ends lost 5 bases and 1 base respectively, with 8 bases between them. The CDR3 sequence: CASSPGRNTGELFF. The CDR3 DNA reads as TGTGCCAGCAGCCCGGGTAGGAACACCGGGGAGCTGTTTTTT. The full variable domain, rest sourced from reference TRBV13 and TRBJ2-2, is AAGVIQSPRHLIKEKRETATLKCYPIPRHDTVYWYQQGPGQDPQFLISFYEKMQSDKGSIPDRFSAQQFSDYHSELNMSSLELGDSALYFCASSPGRNTGELFFGEGSRLTVL.

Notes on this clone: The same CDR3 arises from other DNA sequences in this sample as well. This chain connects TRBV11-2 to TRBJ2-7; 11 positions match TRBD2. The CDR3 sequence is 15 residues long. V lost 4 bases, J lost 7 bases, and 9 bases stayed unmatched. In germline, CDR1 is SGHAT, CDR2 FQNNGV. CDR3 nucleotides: TGTGCCAGCAGCTATCGTCGACTAGCGGGGCCAGAGCAGTACTTC. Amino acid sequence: CASSYRRLAGPEQYF.

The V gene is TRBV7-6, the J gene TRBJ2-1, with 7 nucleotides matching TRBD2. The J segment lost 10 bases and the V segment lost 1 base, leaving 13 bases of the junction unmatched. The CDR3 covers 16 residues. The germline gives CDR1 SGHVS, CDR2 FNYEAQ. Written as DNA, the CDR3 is TGTGCCAGCAGCTTAGAGGTAGCGGGTGCGTGGGGGGAGCAGTTCTTC. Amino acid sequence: CASSLEVAGAWGEQFF.

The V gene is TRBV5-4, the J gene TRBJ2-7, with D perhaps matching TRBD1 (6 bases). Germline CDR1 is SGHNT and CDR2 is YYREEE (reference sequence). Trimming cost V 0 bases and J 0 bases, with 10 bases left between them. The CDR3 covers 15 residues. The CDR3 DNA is TGTGCCAGCAGCTTGGTGGGGGCTAGCTCCTACGAGCAGTACTTC. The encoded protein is CASSLVGASSYEQYF.

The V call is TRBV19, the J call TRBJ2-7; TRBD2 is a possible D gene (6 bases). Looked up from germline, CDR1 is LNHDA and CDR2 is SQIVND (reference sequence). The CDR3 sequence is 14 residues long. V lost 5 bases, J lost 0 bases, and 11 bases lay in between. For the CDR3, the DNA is TGTGCCAGTAGTTTCGGGACTGACTCCTACGAGCAGTACTTC. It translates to CASSFGTDSYEQYF.

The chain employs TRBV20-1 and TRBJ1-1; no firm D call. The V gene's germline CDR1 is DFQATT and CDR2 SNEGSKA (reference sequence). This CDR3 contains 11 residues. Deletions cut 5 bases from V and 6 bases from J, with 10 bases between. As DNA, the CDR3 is TGCAGTGCTCACAGTCCGGCTGAAGCTTTCTTT. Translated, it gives CSAHSPAEAFF.

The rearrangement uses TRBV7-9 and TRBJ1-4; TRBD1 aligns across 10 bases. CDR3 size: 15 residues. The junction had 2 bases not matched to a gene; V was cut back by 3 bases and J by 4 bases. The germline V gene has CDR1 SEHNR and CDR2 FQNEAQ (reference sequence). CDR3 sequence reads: CASSLGDRGNEKLFF. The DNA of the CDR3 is TGTGCCAGCAGCTTGGGGGACAGGGGTAATGAAAAACTGTTTTTT.

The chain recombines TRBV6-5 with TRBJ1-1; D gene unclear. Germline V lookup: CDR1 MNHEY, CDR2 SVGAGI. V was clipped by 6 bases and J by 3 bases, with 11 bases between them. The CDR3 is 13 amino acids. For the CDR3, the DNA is TGTGCCAGCAGATTTACAGCATACACTGAAGCTTTCTTT. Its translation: CASRFTAYTEAFF.